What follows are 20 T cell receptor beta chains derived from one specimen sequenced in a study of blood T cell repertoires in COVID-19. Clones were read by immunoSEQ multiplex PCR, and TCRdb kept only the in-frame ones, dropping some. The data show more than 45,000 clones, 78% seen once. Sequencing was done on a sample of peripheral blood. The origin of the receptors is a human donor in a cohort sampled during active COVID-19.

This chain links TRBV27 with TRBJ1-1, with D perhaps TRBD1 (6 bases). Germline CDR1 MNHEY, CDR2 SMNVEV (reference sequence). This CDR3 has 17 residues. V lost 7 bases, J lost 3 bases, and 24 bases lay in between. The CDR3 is CASIRTGGGFWDTEAFF. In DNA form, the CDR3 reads TGTGCCAGCATAAGAACGGGGGGGGGCTTTTGGGACACTGAAGCTTTCTTT.

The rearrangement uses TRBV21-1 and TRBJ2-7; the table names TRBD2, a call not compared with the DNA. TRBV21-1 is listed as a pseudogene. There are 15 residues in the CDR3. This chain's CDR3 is CASSSRDVRRSEQYF. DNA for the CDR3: TGTGCCAGCAGCTCGCGGGACGTCCGTCGGTCCGAGCAGTACTTC.

The chain's CDR3 is CASSPRDRELYETQYF. CDR3 nucleotides: TGTGCCAGCAGCCCCAGGGACAGGGAATTGTACGAGACCCAGTACTTC. This chain joins TRBV3-1 (or the pseudogene TRBV3-2) and TRBJ2-5, with 9 bases fitting TRBD1. Looked up from germline, CDR1 is LGHDT and CDR2 is YNNKEL (reference sequence). The V segment lost 4 bases and the J segment 5 bases; nucleotides outside the gene matches: 11. The CDR3 totals 16 residues.

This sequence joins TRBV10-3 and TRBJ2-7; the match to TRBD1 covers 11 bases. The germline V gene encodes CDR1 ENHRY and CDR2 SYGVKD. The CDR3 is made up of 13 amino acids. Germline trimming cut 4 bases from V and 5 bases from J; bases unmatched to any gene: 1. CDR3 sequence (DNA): TGTGCCATCAGTGGGGGACAGGGGGACGAGCAGTACTTC. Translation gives CAISGGQGDEQYF.

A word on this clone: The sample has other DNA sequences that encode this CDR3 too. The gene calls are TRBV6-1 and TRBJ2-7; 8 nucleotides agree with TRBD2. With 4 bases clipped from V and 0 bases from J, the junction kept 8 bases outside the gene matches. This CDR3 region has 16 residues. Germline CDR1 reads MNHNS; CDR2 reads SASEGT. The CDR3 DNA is TGTGCCAGCAGTGTTAACAGCGGGGGAAGCTCCTACGAGCAGTACTTC. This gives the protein CASSVNSGGSSYEQYF.

The CDR3 region has the DNA TGTGCCAGCAGTCCAGATGGTATCTACGAGCAGTACTTC. It is translated as CASSPDGIYEQYF. V and J are TRBV27 and TRBJ2-7; D is ambiguous. Trimming stripped 5 bases from V and 3 bases from J, with 11 bases between. The CDR3 runs to 13 residues. Per germline, CDR1 MNHEY and CDR2 SMNVEV (reference sequence).

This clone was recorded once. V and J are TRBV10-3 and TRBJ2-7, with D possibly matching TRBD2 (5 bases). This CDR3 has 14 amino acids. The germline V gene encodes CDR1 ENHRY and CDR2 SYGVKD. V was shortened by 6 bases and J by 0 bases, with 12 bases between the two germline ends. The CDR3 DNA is TGTGCCATCAGGGGAGAATCATCCTCCTACGAGCAGTACTTC. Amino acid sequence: CAIRGESSSYEQYF.

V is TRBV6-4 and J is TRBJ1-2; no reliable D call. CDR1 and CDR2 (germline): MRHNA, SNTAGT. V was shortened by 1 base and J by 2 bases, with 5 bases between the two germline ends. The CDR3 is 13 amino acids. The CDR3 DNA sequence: TGTGCCAGCAGTGACTACGGGAACTATGGCTACACCTTC. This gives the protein CASSDYGNYGYTF.

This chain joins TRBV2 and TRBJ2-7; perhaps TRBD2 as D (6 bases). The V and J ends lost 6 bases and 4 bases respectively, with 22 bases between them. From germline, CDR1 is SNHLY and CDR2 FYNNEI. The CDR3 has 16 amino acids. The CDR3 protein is CASRGGLSAMAYEQYF. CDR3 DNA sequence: TGTGCCAGCAGGGGGGGACTTAGCGCAATGGCGTACGAGCAGTACTTC.

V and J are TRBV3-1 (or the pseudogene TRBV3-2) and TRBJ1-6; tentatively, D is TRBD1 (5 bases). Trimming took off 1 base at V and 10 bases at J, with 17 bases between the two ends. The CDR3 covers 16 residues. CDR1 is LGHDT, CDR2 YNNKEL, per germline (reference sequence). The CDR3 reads CASSQGQFSRGSPLHF. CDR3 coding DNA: TGTGCCAGCAGCCAAGGACAGTTTTCACGGGGGTCACCCCTCCACTTT.

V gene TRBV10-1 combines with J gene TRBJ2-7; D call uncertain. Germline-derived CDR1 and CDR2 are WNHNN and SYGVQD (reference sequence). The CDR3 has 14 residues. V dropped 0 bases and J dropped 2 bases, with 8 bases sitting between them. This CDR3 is CASSESGRAYEQYF. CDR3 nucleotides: TGCGCCAGCAGTGAGTCGGGCAGAGCCTACGAGCAGTACTTC.

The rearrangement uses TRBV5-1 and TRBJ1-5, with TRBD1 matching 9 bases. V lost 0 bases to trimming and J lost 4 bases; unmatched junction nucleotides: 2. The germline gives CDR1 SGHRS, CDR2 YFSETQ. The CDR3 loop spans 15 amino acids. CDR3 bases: TGCGCCAGCAGCTTGGGGGACAGGGAAAATCAGCCCCAGCATTTT. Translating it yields CASSLGDRENQPQHF.

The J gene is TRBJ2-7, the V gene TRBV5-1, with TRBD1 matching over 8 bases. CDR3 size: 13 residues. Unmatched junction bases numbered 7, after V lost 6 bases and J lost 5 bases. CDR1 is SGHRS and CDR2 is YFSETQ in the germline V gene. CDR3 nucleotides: TGCGCCAGCAACCAGGGGGCTTTGGACGAGCAGTACTTC. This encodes CASNQGALDEQYF.

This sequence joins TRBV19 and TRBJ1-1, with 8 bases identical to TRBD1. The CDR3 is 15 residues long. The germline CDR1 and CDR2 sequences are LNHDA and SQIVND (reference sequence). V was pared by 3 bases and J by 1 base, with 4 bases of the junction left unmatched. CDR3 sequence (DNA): TGTGCCAGTAGTATGACAGGGACAGGGAACACTGAAGCTTTCTTT. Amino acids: CASSMTGTGNTEAFF.

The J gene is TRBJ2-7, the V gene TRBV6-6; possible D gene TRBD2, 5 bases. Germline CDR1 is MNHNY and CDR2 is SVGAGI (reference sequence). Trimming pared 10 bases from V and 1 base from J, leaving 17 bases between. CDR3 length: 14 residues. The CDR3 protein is CATYSGWVSYEQYF. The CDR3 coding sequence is TGTGCCACCTATTCGGGGTGGGTTTCCTACGAGCAGTACTTC.

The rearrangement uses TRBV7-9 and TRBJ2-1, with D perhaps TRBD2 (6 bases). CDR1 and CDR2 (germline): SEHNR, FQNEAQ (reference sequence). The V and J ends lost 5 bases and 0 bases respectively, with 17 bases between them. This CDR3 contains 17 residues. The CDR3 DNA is TGTGCCAGCAGCCACGGTGGGGGGTGGAGCTCCTACAATGAGCAGTTCTTC. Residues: CASSHGGGWSSYNEQFF.

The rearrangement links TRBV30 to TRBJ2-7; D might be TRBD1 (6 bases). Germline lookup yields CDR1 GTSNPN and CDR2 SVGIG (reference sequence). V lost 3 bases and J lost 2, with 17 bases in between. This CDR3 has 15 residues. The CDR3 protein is CAWREGTLPTYEQYF. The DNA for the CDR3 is TGTGCCTGGAGGGAAGGGACATTGCCTACCTACGAGCAGTACTTC.

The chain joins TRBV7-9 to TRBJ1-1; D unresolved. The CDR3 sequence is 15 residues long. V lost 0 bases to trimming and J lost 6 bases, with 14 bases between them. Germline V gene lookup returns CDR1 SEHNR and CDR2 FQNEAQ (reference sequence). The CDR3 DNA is TGTGCCAGCAGCTTAGCCGGAGTAGTGACGCCTGAAGCTTTCTTT. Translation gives CASSLAGVVTPEAFF.

CDR3 coding DNA: TGTGCCAGCAGCTTACGGGCTCGGGGAACTTATGGCTACACCTTC. It specifies CASSLRARGTYGYTF. The V and J genes are TRBV7-2 and TRBJ1-2; no firm D call. Germline values: CDR1 SGHTA, CDR2 FQGNSA. CDR3 length: 15 amino acids. V lost 2 bases, J lost 5 bases, and 15 bases lay in between.

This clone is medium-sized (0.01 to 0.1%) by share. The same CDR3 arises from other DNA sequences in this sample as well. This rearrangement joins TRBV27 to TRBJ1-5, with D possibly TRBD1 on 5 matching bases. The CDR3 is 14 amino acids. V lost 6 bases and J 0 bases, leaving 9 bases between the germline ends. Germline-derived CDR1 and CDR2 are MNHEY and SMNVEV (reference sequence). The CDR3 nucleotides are TGTGCCAGCAGCCCGACAGATAGCAATCAGCCCCAGCATTTT. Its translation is CASSPTDSNQPQHF.